This TCR beta chain stems from a study of CD8 T cells in Susac syndrome. Study conclusions and caveats: The study admitted that it had a relatively small number of individuals in its TCR sequencing and HLA analysis.

Random hexamers served to reverse transcribe roughly 0.5 to 1 ug RNA. TCRdb re-called the immunoSEQ multiplex PCR reads through MiXCR, storing one row per CDR3 protein. The repertoire consists of some 180,000 distinct CDR3 sequences, with approximately 95% occurring once and the leading ten covering 0.095% to 0.12%. Age- and sex-matched healthy donors served as the control group. It was negative isolation that provided the CD8+ and CD4+ T cells, whereas TEMRA cells were enriched by FACS. Comment on this clonotype: What it binds is unknown.

CDR1 is SGHTA, CDR2 FQGNSA, per germline. V gave up 4 bases and J gave up 4 bases, with 16 bases separating them. This CDR3 has 16 residues. The sample consisted of CD4+ T cells from PBMCs. This clonotype originated in a human donor in good health. The rearrangement uses TRBV7-2 and TRBJ2-2, with D unresolved. The CDR3 coding sequence is TGTGCCAGCAGCTCACCTTTGGCAGCCCTCACCGGGGAGCTGTTTTTT. Its protein is CASSSPLAALTGELFF.